The T cell receptor beta chain described here comes from a study of tumor and adjacent non-tumor tissue in lung cancer. RNA was extracted from bulk tissue without any cell sorting. Distant lung tissue was collected more than 3 cm away from the tumor edge. Newly diagnosed lung cancer patients had thoracic surgery in China, August–late 2014, without prior chemotherapy. CDR3 length: 17 residues. Germline-derived CDR1 and CDR2 are MGHRA and YSYEKL. A modified ARM-PCR protocol with three rounds of nested PCR amplified TCRbeta. TCRdb redid the calling of the multiplex PCR reads with MiXCR, one entry per CDR3 protein. The sample holds almost 75,000 distinct CDR3 sequences, roughly 75% seen once. Overall study results and limits: Normal lung showed higher cumulative top 100 clone frequency than tumor. Shorter survival was associated with higher TCR diversity in tumors.

This clonotype was picked up one time. Its antigen is unknown. One end of the junction fails to match germline, which may point to a read error. Sequencing used distant non-tumor lung tissue. The clonotype originates from a woman in her forties or fifties with non-small cell lung cancer. The chain has TRBV4-1 and TRBJ2-5, with a tentative D call TRBD1 (8 bases). The CDR3 reads CASSQGDRGGERETQYF. In DNA, the CDR3 is TGCGCCAGCAGCCAAGGCGACAGGGGAGGGGAAAGAGAGACCCAATACTTC.